This TCR beta chain emerged from a study of cytomegalovirus exposure and HLA in healthy donors. In the case of this clone: Antigen: not known.

V lost 4 bases and J 2 bases, leaving 10 bases between the germline ends. The CDR3 contains 15 residues. Looked up from germline, CDR1 is SGHRS and CDR2 is YFSETQ. Study-wide results and limits: Judged likely to be a sequencing artifact was a cluster of highly shared sequence variants.

The primer mix had 60 Vbeta and 13 Jbeta primers. Clones were sequenced by immunoSEQ multiplex PCR, and TCRdb holds only the in-frame ones, with some missing. The table has 150,000 to 200,000 clones, 70% seen once. Sequencing input: PBMCs. The receptor comes from a man aged 18 to 29 in good health and CMV-seropositive. The chain is built from TRBV5-1 and TRBJ2-6, with no clear D. The CDR3 sequence is CASSEQRAGANVLTF. In nucleotides, the CDR3 is TGCGCCAGCAGCGAGCAAAGAGCTGGGGCCAACGTCCTGACTTTC.